The 7 T cell receptor beta chains in this list originate from one sample, sequenced in a study of blood T cell repertoires in COVID-19. The assay was immunoSEQ multiplex PCR, and TCRdb's table has in-frame clones only and misses some. The table shows 100,000 to 150,000 clones, with approximately 74% occurring only once. The sample taken for sequencing was peripheral blood. These receptors all stem from a man aged 60-69 years with acute or convalescent COVID-19.

CDR3 amino acids: CASSDRGRDGYTF. In DNA form, the CDR3 reads TGTGCCAGCAGTGACAGGGGGCGGGATGGCTACACCTTC. V and J are TRBV2 and TRBJ1-2, with 8 bases matching TRBD1. Trimming at V came to 3 bases and at J to 6 bases, leaving 3 bases not matched to a gene. The CDR3 totals 13 residues. Germline V gene sequence: CDR1 SNHLY, CDR2 FYNNEI.

The chain combines TRBV3-1 (or the pseudogene TRBV3-2) with TRBJ2-7; TRBD2 is a possible D gene (5 bases). Germline CDR1 and CDR2: LGHDT and YNNKEL (reference sequence). The CDR3 spans 12 residues. V was pared by 6 bases and J by 2 bases, with 8 bases between. The CDR3 DNA follows: TGTGCCAGCAGAGCGGCTACCTACGAGCAGTACTTC. Translating it yields CASRAATYEQYF.

The J gene is TRBJ2-3, the V gene TRBV24-1, with D maybe TRBD2 (6 bases). V lost 9 bases and J 1 base, leaving 16 bases between the germline ends. The germline V gene encodes CDR1 KGHDR and CDR2 SFDVKD. The CDR3 extends over 15 amino acids. CDR3 nucleotides: TGTGCCACCCGTCGGGGGAGGCAGGGCACAGATACGCAGTATTTT. Translation gives CATRRGRQGTDTQYF.

This clone was counted a few times. This sequence joins TRBV4-1 and TRBJ1-2; the D gene is possibly TRBD1 (5 bases). Trimming removed 3 bases at V and 2 bases at J, with 13 bases between. Germline CDR1 and CDR2: MGHRA and YSYEKL. The CDR3 has 15 amino acids. CDR3 in amino acids: CASSHPGISNYGYTF. CDR3 DNA sequence: TGCGCCAGCAGCCATCCAGGGATCTCCAACTATGGCTACACCTTC.

This chain joins TRBV27 and TRBJ1-5, with a weak D call TRBD1 (5 bases). Trimming pared 7 bases from V and 1 base from J, leaving 14 bases between. Germline assignment: CDR1 MNHEY and CDR2 SMNVEV (reference sequence). The CDR3 is 15 residues long. The CDR3 here is CASNPAGLSNQPQHF. DNA for the CDR3: TGTGCCAGCAATCCCGCAGGGCTGAGCAATCAGCCCCAGCATTTT.

The chain couples TRBV13 to TRBJ1-2; 9 bases line up with TRBD1. Germline lookup yields CDR1 PRHDT and CDR2 FYEKMQ (reference sequence). Germline trimming cut 6 bases from V and 8 bases from J; bases unmatched to any gene: 7. The CDR3 loop spans 13 amino acids. CDR3 region: CASSSGTGKGYTF. The CDR3 nucleotides read TGTGCCAGCAGTTCCGGGACAGGGAAAGGCTACACCTTC. The full variable domain, with the rest looked up from reference TRBV13 and TRBJ1-2, is AAGVIQSPRHLIKEKRETATLKCYPIPRHDTVYWYQQGPGQDPQFLISFYEKMQSDKGSIPDRFSAQQFSDYHSELNMSSLELGDSALYFCASSSGTGKGYTFGSGTRLTVV.

The chain couples TRBV30 to TRBJ2-3, with D perhaps matching TRBD1 (5 bases). V dropped 2 bases and J dropped 1 base, with 10 bases sitting between them. The V gene's germline CDR1 is GTSNPN and CDR2 SVGIG (reference sequence). The CDR3 consists of 14 residues. The CDR3 DNA is TGTGCCTGGAGTCTGCTGACAGGCACAGATACGCAGTATTTT. Its protein product is CAWSLLTGTDTQYF.